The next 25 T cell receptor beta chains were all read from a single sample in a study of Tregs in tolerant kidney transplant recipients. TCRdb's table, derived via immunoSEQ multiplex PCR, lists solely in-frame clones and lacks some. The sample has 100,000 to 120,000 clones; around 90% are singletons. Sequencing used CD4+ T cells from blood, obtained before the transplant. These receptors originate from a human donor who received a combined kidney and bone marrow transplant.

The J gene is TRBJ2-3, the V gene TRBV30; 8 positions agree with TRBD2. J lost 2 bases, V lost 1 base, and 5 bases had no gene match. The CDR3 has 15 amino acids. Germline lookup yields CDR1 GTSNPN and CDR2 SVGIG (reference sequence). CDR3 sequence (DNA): TGTGCCTGGAGTGCCCGGCGGGGGGCCACAGATACGCAGTATTTT. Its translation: CAWSARRGATDTQYF.

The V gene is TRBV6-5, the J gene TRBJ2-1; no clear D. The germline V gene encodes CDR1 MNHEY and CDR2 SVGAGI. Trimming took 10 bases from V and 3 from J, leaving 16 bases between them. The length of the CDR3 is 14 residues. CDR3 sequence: CATLRKRSYNEQFF. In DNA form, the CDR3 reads TGTGCCACACTTAGGAAGAGGAGCTACAATGAGCAGTTCTTC.

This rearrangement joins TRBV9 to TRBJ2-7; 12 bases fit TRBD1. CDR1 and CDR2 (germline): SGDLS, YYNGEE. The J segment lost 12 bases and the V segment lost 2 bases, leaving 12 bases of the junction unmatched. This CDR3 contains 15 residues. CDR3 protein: CASSVLQTGTGGLYF. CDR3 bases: TGTGCCAGCAGCGTCCTCCAAACCGGGACAGGGGGCCTGTACTTC.

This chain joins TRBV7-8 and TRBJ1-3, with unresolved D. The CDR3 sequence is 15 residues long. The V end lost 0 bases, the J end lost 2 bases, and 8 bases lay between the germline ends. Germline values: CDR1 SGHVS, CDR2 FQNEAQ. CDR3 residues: CASSLAAWTGNTIYF. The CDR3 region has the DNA TGTGCCAGCAGCTTAGCAGCGTGGACTGGAAACACCATATATTTT.

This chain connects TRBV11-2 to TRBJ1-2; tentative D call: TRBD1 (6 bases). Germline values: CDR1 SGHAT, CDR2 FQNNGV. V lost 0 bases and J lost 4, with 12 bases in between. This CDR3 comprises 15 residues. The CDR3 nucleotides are TGTGCCAGCAGCTTAGATCACAGGGTCGTCTATGGCTACACCTTC. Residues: CASSLDHRVVYGYTF. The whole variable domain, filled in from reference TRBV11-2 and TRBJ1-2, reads EAGVAQSPRYKIIEKRQSVAFWCNPISGHATLYWYQQILGQGPKLLIQFQNNGVVDDSQLPKDRFSAERLKGVDSTLKIQPAKLEDSAVYLCASSLDHRVVYGYTFGSGTRLTVV.

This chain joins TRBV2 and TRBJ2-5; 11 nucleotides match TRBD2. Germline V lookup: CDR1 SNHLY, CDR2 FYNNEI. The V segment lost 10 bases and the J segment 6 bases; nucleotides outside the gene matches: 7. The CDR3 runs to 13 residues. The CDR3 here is CANLAGGLQTQYF. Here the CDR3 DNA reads TGTGCCAATTTAGCGGGGGGGTTACAGACCCAGTACTTC.

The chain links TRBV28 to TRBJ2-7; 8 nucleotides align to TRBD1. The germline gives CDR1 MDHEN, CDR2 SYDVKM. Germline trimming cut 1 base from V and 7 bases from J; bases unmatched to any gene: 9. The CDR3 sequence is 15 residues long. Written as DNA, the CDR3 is TGTGCCAGCAGTTTATCCGGACAGGGTCCTAAGGAGCAGTACTTC. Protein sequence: CASSLSGQGPKEQYF.

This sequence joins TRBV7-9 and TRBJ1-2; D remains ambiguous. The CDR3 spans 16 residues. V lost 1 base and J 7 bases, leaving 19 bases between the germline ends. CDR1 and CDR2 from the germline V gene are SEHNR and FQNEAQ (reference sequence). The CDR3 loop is CASSLELGMGSVGYTF. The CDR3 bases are TGTGCCAGCAGCTTAGAGTTAGGGATGGGGAGCGTTGGCTACACCTTC.

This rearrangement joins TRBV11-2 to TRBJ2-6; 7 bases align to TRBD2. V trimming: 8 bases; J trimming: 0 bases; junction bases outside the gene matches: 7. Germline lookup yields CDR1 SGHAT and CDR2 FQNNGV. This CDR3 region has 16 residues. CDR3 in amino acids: CASRDYTLSGANVLTF. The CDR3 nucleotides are TGTGCCAGCCGGGACTACACCCTCTCTGGGGCCAACGTCCTGACTTTC.

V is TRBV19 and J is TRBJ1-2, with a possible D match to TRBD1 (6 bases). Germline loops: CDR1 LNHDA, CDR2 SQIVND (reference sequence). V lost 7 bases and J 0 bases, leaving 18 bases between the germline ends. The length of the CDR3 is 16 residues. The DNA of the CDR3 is TGTGCCAGTACCCCCCGAAAGGGGGGGGCTAACTATGGCTACACCTTC. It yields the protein CASTPRKGGANYGYTF.

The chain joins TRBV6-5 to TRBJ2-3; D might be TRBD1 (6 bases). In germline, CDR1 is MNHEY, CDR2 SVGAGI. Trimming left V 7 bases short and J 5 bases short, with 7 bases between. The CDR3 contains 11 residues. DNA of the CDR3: TGTGCCAGCACCAGGGGAGATACGCAGTATTTT. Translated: CASTRGDTQYF.

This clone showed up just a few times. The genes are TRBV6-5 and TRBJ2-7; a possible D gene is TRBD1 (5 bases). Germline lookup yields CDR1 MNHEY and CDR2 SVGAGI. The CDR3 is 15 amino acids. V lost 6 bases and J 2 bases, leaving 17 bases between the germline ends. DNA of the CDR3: TGTGCCAGCAGCCTCAATGCGCAGGGTACCTACGAGCAGTACTTC. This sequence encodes CASSLNAQGTYEQYF.

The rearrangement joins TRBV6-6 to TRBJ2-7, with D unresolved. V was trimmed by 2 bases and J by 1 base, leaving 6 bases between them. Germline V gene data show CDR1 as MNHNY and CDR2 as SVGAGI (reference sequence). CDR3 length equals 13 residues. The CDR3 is CASSYARSYEQYF. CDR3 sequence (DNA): TGTGCCAGCAGTTACGCACGGTCCTACGAGCAGTACTTC.

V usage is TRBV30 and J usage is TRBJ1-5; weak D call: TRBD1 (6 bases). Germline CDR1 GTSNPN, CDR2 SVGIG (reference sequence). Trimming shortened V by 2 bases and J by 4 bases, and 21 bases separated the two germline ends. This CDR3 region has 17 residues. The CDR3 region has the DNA TGTGCCTGGAGTTCACGGACAGTCCTTCGACCGAATCAGCCCCAGCATTTT. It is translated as CAWSSRTVLRPNQPQHF.

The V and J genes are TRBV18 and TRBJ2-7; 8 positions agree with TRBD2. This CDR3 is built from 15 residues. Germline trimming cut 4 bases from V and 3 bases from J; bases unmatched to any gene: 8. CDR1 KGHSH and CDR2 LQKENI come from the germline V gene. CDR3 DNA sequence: TGTGCCAGCTCACAGGCAGGGCGGGGGGTCTACGAGCAGTACTTC. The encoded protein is CASSQAGRGVYEQYF.

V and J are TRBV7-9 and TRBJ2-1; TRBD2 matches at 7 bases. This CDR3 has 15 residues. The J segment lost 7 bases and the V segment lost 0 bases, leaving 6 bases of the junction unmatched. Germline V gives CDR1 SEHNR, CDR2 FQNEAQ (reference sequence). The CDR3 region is CASSLAGGPGNEQFF. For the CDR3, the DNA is TGTGCCAGCAGCTTAGCGGGAGGGCCGGGGAATGAGCAGTTCTTC.

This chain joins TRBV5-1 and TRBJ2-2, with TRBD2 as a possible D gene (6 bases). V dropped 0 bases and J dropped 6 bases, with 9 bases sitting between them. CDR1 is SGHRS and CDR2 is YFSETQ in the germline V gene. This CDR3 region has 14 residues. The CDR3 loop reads CASSLGPGAGELFF. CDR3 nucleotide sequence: TGCGCCAGCAGCTTGGGGCCGGGGGCCGGGGAGCTGTTTTTT.

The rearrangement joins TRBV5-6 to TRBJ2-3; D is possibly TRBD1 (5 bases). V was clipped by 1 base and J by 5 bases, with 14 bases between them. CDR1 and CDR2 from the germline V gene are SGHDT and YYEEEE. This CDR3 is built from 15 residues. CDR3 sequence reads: CASSLSFRDRDTQYF. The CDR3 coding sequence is TGTGCCAGCAGCTTGAGCTTCAGGGATAGAGATACGCAGTATTTT.

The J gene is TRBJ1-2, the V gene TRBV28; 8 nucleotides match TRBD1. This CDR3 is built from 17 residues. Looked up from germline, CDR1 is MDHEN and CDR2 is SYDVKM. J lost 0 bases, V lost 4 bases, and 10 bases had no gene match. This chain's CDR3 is CASSWPPGQGPNYGYTF. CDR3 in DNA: TGTGCCAGCAGTTGGCCCCCCGGACAGGGCCCTAACTATGGCTACACCTTC.

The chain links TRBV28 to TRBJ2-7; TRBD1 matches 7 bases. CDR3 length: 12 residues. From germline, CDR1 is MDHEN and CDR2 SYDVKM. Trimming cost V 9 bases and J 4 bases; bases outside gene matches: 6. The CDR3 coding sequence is TGTGCCAGTGACAGGGACGAATACGAGCAGTACTTC. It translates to CASDRDEYEQYF.

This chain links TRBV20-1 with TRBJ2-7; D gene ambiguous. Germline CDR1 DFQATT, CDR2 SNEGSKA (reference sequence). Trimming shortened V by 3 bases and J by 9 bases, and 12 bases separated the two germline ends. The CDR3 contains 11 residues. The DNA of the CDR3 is TGCAGTGCTAGGGATCAGGCGAGGCAGTACTTC. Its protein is CSARDQARQYF.

CDR3 DNA: TGTGCCAGCTGGCTCAGGGGCACTGAAGCTTTCTTT. It yields the protein CASWLRGTEAFF. The chain is built from TRBV6-1 and TRBJ1-1; D perhaps matches TRBD1 (6 bases). This CDR3 contains 12 residues. The germline V and J ends were trimmed by 8 bases and 4 bases, with 11 bases remaining between them. CDR1 is MNHNS, CDR2 SASEGT, per germline.

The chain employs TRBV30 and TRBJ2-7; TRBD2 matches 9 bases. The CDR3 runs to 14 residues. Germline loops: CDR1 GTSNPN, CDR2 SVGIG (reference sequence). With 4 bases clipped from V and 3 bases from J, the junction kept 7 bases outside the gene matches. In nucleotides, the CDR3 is TGTGCCTGGACGGGTAGCGGGAGCTACTACGAGCAGTACTTC. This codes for CAWTGSGSYYEQYF.

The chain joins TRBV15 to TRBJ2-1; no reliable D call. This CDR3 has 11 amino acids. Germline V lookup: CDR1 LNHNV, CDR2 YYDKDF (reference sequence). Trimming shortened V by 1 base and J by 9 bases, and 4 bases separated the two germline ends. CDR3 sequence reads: CATSRVSEQFF. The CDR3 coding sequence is TGTGCCACCAGCAGAGTGAGTGAGCAGTTCTTC.

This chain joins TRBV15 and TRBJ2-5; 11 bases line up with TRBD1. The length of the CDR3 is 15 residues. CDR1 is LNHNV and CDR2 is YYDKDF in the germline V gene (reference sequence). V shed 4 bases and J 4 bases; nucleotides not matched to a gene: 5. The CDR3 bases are TGTGCCACCAGCATGCGGGACAGGGGGGGAGAGACCCAGTACTTC. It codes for CATSMRDRGGETQYF.